This T cell receptor beta chain was captured by sequencing in a study of shared clonotypes between healthy human individuals. This CDR3 spans 13 amino acids. Germline CDR1 and CDR2: SGDLS and YYNGEE. Deletions cut 2 bases from V and 3 bases from J, with 8 bases between. Study-level points and caveats: Since donors were few, the genetic and exposure-history diversity represented was limited.

This clone was picked up a small number of times. Its matching antigen is unknown. At the DNA level, this CDR3 is encoded by other sequences in the same sample as well. TCRdb keeps only in-frame clones here, not all; method: immunoSEQ multiplex PCR. The sample lists about 1 million clones, approximately 70% occurring once. The sequence derives from a man younger than 30 in good health. Sequenced input: memory CD4+ T cells sorted from blood. Subset specified: CD45RA-negative fraction. The rearrangement joins TRBV9 to TRBJ1-1; D not resolved. The CDR3 sequence: CASSVVSDTEAFF. The CDR3 nucleotides read TGTGCCAGCAGCGTGGTTTCGGACACTGAAGCTTTCTTT. Supplemented by reference TRBV9 and TRBJ1-1, the full variable domain reads DSGVTQTPKHLITATGQRVTLRCSPRSGDLSVYWYQQSLDQGLQFLIQYYNGEERAKGNILERFSAQQFPDLHSELNLSSLELGDSALYFCASSVVSDTEAFFGQGTRLTVV.